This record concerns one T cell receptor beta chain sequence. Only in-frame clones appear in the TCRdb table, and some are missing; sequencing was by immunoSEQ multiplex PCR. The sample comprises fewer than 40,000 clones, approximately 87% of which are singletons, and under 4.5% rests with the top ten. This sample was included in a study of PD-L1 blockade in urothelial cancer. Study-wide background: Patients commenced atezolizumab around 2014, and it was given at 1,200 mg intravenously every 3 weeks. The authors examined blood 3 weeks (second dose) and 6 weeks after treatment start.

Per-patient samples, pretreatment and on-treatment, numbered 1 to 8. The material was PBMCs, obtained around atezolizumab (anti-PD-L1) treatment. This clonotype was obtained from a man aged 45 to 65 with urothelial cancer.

DNA for the CDR3: TGTGCCAGCAGCCCAGCCCCGGGACAGGGTTATGGAAACACCATATATTTT. Encoded protein: CASSPAPGQGYGNTIYF. V gene TRBV5-4 combines with J gene TRBJ1-3; 9 bases are shared with TRBD1. Per the germline V gene, CDR1 is SGHNT and CDR2 is YYREEE (reference sequence). The CDR3 contains 17 residues. V lost 4 bases and J lost 3; bases outside the gene matches: 11.